A selection of T cell receptor beta chains follows, all from one sample in a study of blood T cells in healthy people across ages. TCRdb reanalysed the 5' RACE reads using MiXCR and keeps one entry per CDR3 protein. Found here are hundreds of thousands of distinct CDR3 sequences, approximately 43% of them singletons; the top ten hold roughly 19%. Sequenced material: blood. The receptors here all came from a woman in her fifties or sixties in good health. Both conserved end residues are part of each CDR3. The D gene is left open where the match is weak. Size is omitted from some rows. Given values are once, few, many or a class for expanded clones.

DNA	CDR3	length	D	size	J	V
TGTGCCGGAAGAGGTTTGAACACTGAAGCTTTCTTT	CAGRGLNTEAFF	12	.	few	TRBJ1-1	TRBV30
TGTGCCAGTGGGGAGGGAGGACAACCAACCTACAATGAGCAGTTCTTC	CASGEGGQPTYNEQFF	16	TRBD2	.	TRBJ2-1	TRBV6-5
TGCAGTGCTAGAGATGGGACTAGCGGGTACTACGAGCAGTACTTC	CSARDGTSGYYEQYF	15	TRBD2	.	TRBJ2-7	TRBV20-1
TGTGCCAGCGCGGGAGATTTGGAGACCCAGTACTTC	CASAGDLETQYF	12	TRBD2	.	TRBJ2-5	TRBV18
TGTGCCAGCAGTGAAGCCGGAGGGGGTGAAAAACTGTTTTTT	CASSEAGGGEKLFF	14	.	.	TRBJ1-4	TRBV6-1
TGTGCCAGCAGCGCTCTTTTTTGCGGGGTGCCGCTCTACGAGCAGTACTTC	CASSALFCGVPLYEQYF	17	.	few	TRBJ2-7	TRBV9
TGTGCCAGCAGTTACTCTTATCGCAGGGGGCTAGGATCCTACGAGCAGTACTTC	CASSYSYRRGLGSYEQYF	18	TRBD1	.	TRBJ2-7	TRBV6-2/TRBV6-3
TGCGCCAGCAGCCAAGGTGCCGGACAGTACAATGAGCAGTTCTTC	CASSQGAGQYNEQFF	15	.	once	TRBJ2-1	TRBV4-3
TGTGCCTGGAGTGTATACCCCGGACAGGAGCGGTCCGAGCAGTACTTC	CAWSVYPGQERSEQYF	16	TRBD1	few	TRBJ2-7	TRBV30
TGTGCCAGCAGCTTAACGGGACAGGGCCTCACCGGGGAGCTGTTTTTT	CASSLTGQGLTGELFF	16	TRBD1	.	TRBJ2-2	TRBV7-3
TGTGCCAGCAGTTCCCGGGGCTGTGGCTACACCTTC	CASSSRGCGYTF	12	.	few	TRBJ1-2	TRBV12-3/TRBV12-4
TGCAGTGCTCATAGGGGAGCTAATGAAAAACTGTTTTTT	CSAHRGANEKLFF	13	.	.	TRBJ1-4	TRBV20-1
TGCAGCGTTGTGGGACTAGCGGGGGGAAGCTCCTACAATAAGCAGTTCTTC	CSVVGLAGGSSYNKQFF	17	TRBD2	once	TRBJ2-1	TRBV29-1